The 10 T cell receptor beta chains listed next were all sequenced from one sample in a study of blood T cell repertoires in COVID-19. TCRdb's table, derived via immunoSEQ multiplex PCR, lists solely in-frame clones and lacks some. Of some 60,000 clones in the sample, about 80% were seen once. The sample was peripheral blood. The source of these receptors is a man older than 75 with COVID-19, enrolled during active disease.

J is TRBJ2-5 and V is TRBV27; D is undetermined. The germline V gene has CDR1 MNHEY and CDR2 SMNVEV (reference sequence). Trimming pared 5 bases from V and 3 bases from J, leaving 16 bases between. This CDR3 comprises 15 residues. CDR3 amino acids: CASSPNLDGEETQYF. DNA for the CDR3: TGTGCCAGCAGTCCTAACCTCGACGGAGAAGAGACCCAGTACTTC.

In this sample, this clone turned up a few times. The CDR3 bases are TGTGCCAGCAGCAGGACAGGGGCTAGCAATCAGCCCCAGCATTTT. Its translation: CASSRTGASNQPQHF. The V gene is TRBV7-3, the J gene TRBJ1-5; TRBD1 matches at 9 bases. Germline lookup yields CDR1 SGHTA and CDR2 FQGTGA. CDR3 length equals 15 residues. Losses at the gene ends were 5 bases for V and 0 bases for J; bases not matched to a gene: 2.

V and J are TRBV7-2 and TRBJ1-5; TRBD1 matches at 8 bases. The germline CDR1 and CDR2 sequences are SGHTA and FQGNSA. With 0 bases clipped from V and 4 bases from J, the junction kept 5 bases outside the gene matches. The CDR3 has 16 amino acids. In DNA, the CDR3 is TGTGCCAGCAGCTTAGCGGGGGACAGGAATAATCAGCCCCAGCATTTT. Amino acid sequence: CASSLAGDRNNQPQHF.

The DNA for the CDR3 is TGTGCCACCAGCGGACAGGCAAAAAAGGGCTCCTACAATGAGCAGTTCTTC. Protein: CATSGQAKKGSYNEQFF. The chain links TRBV15 to TRBJ2-1, with 7 bases identical to TRBD1. The CDR3 runs to 17 residues. Germline values: CDR1 LNHNV, CDR2 YYDKDF (reference sequence). V shed 5 bases, J shed 0 bases, and the junction held 10 bases outside the gene matches. The whole variable domain, filled in from reference TRBV15 and TRBJ2-1, reads DAMVIQNPRYQVTQFGKPVTLSCSQTLNHNVMYWYQQKSSQAPKLLFHYYDKDFNNEADTPDNFQSRRPNTSFCFLDIRSPGLGDTAMYLCATSGQAKKGSYNEQFFGPGTRLTVL.

The V call is TRBV3-1 (or the pseudogene TRBV3-2), the J call TRBJ1-2, with D possibly matching TRBD1 (6 bases). Trimming cost V 4 bases and J 8 bases, with 11 bases left between them. This CDR3 has 12 amino acids. The germline V gene has CDR1 LGHDT and CDR2 YNNKEL (reference sequence). As DNA, the CDR3 is TGTGCCAGCAGCCCTAACAGGGACGGCTACACCTTC. Its translation: CASSPNRDGYTF.

This rearrangement joins TRBV7-9 to TRBJ2-1; D possibly corresponds to TRBD2 (6 bases). The CDR3 sequence is 14 residues long. The germline V gene has CDR1 SEHNR and CDR2 FQNEAQ (reference sequence). The ends were cut back, 7 bases at V and 3 bases at J, with 13 bases in the middle. The CDR3, as DNA: TGTGCCAGCAAATTGGAGGGGATCTACAATGAGCAGTTCTTC. Residues: CASKLEGIYNEQFF. Using reference TRBV7-9 and TRBJ2-1 for the parts outside the CDR3, the full variable domain is DTGVSQNPRHKITKRGQNVTFRCDPISEHNRLYWYRQTLGQGPEFLTYFQNEAQLEKSRLLSDRFSAERPKGSFSTLEIQRTEQGDSAMYLCASKLEGIYNEQFFGPGTRLTVL.

V is TRBV12-3 or TRBV12-4 and J is TRBJ2-7, with D possibly matching TRBD2 (5 bases). The V gene lost 8 bases and the J gene lost 7 bases, with 15 bases spanning the gap. The CDR3 is 12 amino acids. The CDR3 region is CASLSGPLEQYF. CDR3 nucleotides: TGTGCCAGCCTGAGCGGTCCCCTGGAGCAGTACTTC.

This chain links TRBV28 with TRBJ1-1; D ambiguous. CDR3 length: 12 amino acids. Germline CDR1 is MDHEN and CDR2 is SYDVKM. Between the trimmed V and J ends, which lost 2 bases and 4 bases, there was a span of 5 bases. CDR3: CASSLAATEAFF. CDR3 nucleotide sequence: TGTGCCAGCAGTTTAGCGGCCACTGAAGCTTTCTTT. The variable domain in full, completed from reference TRBV28 and TRBJ1-1, reads DVKVTQSSRYLVKRTGEKVFLECVQDMDHENMFWYRQDPGLGLRLIYFSYDVKMKEKGDIPEGYSVSREKKERFSLILESASTNQTSMYLCASSLAATEAFFGQGTRLTVV.

This clone was seen just once. The V call is TRBV5-4, the J call TRBJ2-1, with 9 bases that match TRBD2. The CDR3 contains 16 residues. V lost 4 bases and J lost 4; bases outside the gene matches: 9. The germline V gene encodes CDR1 SGHNT and CDR2 YYREEE (reference sequence). The CDR3 loop is CASSLAGGGGYNEQFF. CDR3 DNA sequence: TGTGCCAGCAGCCTGGCGGGCGGGGGGGGATACAATGAGCAGTTCTTC.

The V and J genes are TRBV28 and TRBJ2-7; 9 bases map to TRBD1. This CDR3 region has 15 residues. V was clipped by 5 bases and J by 1 base; unmatched bases: 6. CDR1 is MDHEN, CDR2 SYDVKM, per germline. CDR3 sequence: CASSAPGQGSYEQYF. CDR3 nucleotide sequence: TGTGCCAGCAGTGCCCCGGGACAGGGATCCTACGAGCAGTACTTC.